This T cell receptor beta chain appears in the sequencing data of a study of regulatory T cells in long-lasting Graves disease. Study summary: New Graves' disease cases had less than 3 months of antithyroid drugs. Study conclusions and caveats: Less diverse TCR repertoires were seen in persistent Graves' patients than in newly diagnosed ones.

The ends were cut back, 3 bases at V and 0 bases at J, with 18 bases in the middle. Germline V gives CDR1 SEHNR, CDR2 FQNEAQ (reference sequence). The CDR3 consists of 18 residues. The time point denotes: newly diagnosed GD, antithyroid drugs for less than 3 months. The TCR library was prepared using RNA isolated from PBMCs. The collection involved drawing roughly 9.1 milliliters of peripheral blood into EDTA tubes. Sequencing libraries for TCR beta were prepared with iRepertoire HTBI primers and Arm-PCR of CDR3 regions. TCRdb independently ran MiXCR on the multiplex PCR reads; one entry per CDR3 protein. The data hold about 610,000 distinct CDR3 sequences, with approximately 16% observed a single time. This clonotype was detected a few times. As yet, its antigen is unknown. These data are also associated with another study on T cells in Graves' hyperthyroidism and ophthalmopathy. From that study: Graves' hyperthyroidism without ophthalmopathy progression within 18 months was termed stable.

Sequences were derived from peripheral blood mononuclear cells (PBMCs), sampled at new diagnosis, from a patient treated with antithyroid drugs. This receptor was identified in a man between 18 and 29 years old with Graves disease. The chain has TRBV7-9 and TRBJ2-1; the D gene could be TRBD1 or TRBD2 (5 bases each). The CDR3 coding sequence is TGTGCCAGCAGCTTCCCTGAAGGGACCGAAAGCTCCTACAATGAGCAGTTCTTC. Translated, it gives CASSFPEGTESSYNEQFF.